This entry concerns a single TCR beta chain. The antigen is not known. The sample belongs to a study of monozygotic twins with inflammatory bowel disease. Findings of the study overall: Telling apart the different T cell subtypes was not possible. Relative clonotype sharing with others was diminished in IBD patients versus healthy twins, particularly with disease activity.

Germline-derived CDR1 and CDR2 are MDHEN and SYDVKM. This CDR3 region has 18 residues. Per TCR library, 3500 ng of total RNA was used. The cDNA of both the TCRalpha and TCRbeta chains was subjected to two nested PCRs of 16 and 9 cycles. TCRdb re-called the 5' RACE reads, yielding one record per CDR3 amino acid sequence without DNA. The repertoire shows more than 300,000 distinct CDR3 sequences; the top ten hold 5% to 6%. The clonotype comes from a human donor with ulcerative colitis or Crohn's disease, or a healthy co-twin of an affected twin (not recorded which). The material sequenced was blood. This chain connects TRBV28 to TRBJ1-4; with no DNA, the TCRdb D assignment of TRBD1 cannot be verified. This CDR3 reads CASSLWDVGGNRGEKLFF.